These 19 T cell receptor beta chains came from one sample sequenced in a study of siplizumab effects on memory and regulatory T cells. Clones were read by immunoSEQ multiplex PCR, and TCRdb kept only the in-frame ones, dropping some. The data show 120,000 or so clones, 92% seen once. Material for sequencing was CD4+ T cells sorted from blood. Receptors originate from a human donor in good health.

This clone was seen a handful of times. The gene calls are TRBV2 and TRBJ2-3; D may be TRBD2 (6 bases). This CDR3 contains 15 residues. V lost 6 bases and J lost 2, with 15 bases in between. Germline CDR1 and CDR2: SNHLY and FYNNEI. The CDR3 spells CASRPSGLTTDTQYF. The DNA for the CDR3 is TGTGCCAGCAGACCCTCGGGACTTACCACAGATACGCAGTATTTT.

The chain couples TRBV5-6 to TRBJ1-5; D call uncertain. Germline loops: CDR1 SGHDT, CDR2 YYEEEE. The V end was cut by 2 bases, the J end by 4 bases, with 7 bases between. The CDR3 totals 13 residues. The CDR3 is CASSLGRNQPQHF. CDR3 sequence (DNA): TGTGCCAGCAGCTTAGGACGGAATCAGCCCCAGCATTTT.

For this clone: This CDR3 is also generated by other DNA sequences in the sample. V and J are TRBV6-1 and TRBJ2-7; 8 nucleotides agree with TRBD1. Looked up from germline, CDR1 is MNHNS and CDR2 is SASEGT. The V gene end was trimmed by 8 bases and the J gene end by 3 bases; junction bases not matched to a gene: 6. The CDR3 is 13 residues long. In DNA, the CDR3 is TGTGCCAGCCTAGGACAGGGCCGCTACGAGCAGTACTTC. Translation: CASLGQGRYEQYF.

The V and J genes are TRBV7-8 and TRBJ2-2, with D possibly TRBD2 on 5 matching bases. CDR3 length: 14 residues. V was cut by 2 bases and J by 1 base, with 5 bases left in between. Germline V lookup: CDR1 SGHVS, CDR2 FQNEAQ. The CDR3 spells CASSLRENTGELFF. The CDR3 nucleotides read TGTGCCAGCAGCTTACGGGAGAACACCGGGGAGCTGTTTTTT.

The chain uses TRBV4-1 and TRBJ1-2, with D possibly being TRBD1 (6 bases). V was cut by 3 bases and J by 2 bases, with 7 bases left in between. Germline V CDR1 and CDR2: MGHRA, YSYEKL. This CDR3 spans 13 amino acids. The CDR3 loop reads CASSHQGNYGYTF. CDR3 nucleotides: TGCGCCAGCAGCCACCAGGGGAACTATGGCTACACCTTC.

This clone has a single count. This chain connects TRBV6-5 to TRBJ2-6; D uncertain. The CDR3 extends over 14 amino acids. Per germline, CDR1 MNHEY and CDR2 SVGAGI. Trimming cost V 4 bases and J 0 bases, with 4 bases left between them. CDR3 sequence reads: CASSSVSGANVLTF. Written as DNA, the CDR3 is TGTGCCAGCAGTTCTGTCTCTGGGGCCAACGTCCTGACTTTC.

This clone was found once. The chain recombines TRBV25-1 with TRBJ2-3, with a tentative D call TRBD2 (5 bases). Germline V gene lookup returns CDR1 MGHDK and CDR2 SYGVNS. Trimming pared 3 bases from V and 2 bases from J, leaving 12 bases between. This CDR3 spans 15 amino acids. CDR3 in DNA: TGTGCCAGCAGTGAGGCAGGACTTCTCACAGATACGCAGTATTTT. Amino acids: CASSEAGLLTDTQYF.

The chain couples TRBV25-1 to TRBJ2-7; TRBD1 matches 8 bases. Trimming removed 9 bases from V and 1 base from J; junction bases left unmatched: 5. This CDR3 is built from 13 residues. Per germline, CDR1 MGHDK and CDR2 SYGVNS. CDR3 sequence reads: CASSRTGSYEQYF. The CDR3 nucleotides are TGTGCCAGTTCCCGGACAGGGTCCTACGAGCAGTACTTC.

This chain links TRBV19 with TRBJ1-2; D may be TRBD1 (6 bases). Germline loops: CDR1 LNHDA, CDR2 SQIVND (reference sequence). Trimming removed 10 bases from V and 2 bases from J, with 20 bases in between. The CDR3 length is 15 residues. CDR3 residues: CATEGRLQGNYGYTF. The DNA of the CDR3 is TGTGCCACCGAGGGGAGATTACAGGGCAACTATGGCTACACCTTC. The whole variable domain, remainder taken from reference TRBV19 and TRBJ1-2, is DGGITQSPKYLFRKEGQNVTLSCEQNLNHDAMYWYRQDPGQGLRLIYYSQIVNDFQKGDIAEGYSVSREKKESFPLTVTSAQKNPTAFYLCATEGRLQGNYGYTFGSGTRLTVV.

The genes are TRBV6-5 and TRBJ2-7; D gene ambiguous. This CDR3 has 12 amino acids. V lost 6 bases and J lost 0, with 6 bases in between. CDR1 is MNHEY and CDR2 is SVGAGI in the germline V gene. The CDR3 is CASRPSSYEQYF. In DNA, the CDR3 is TGTGCCAGCAGGCCCAGCTCCTACGAGCAGTACTTC.

The chain has TRBV29-1 and TRBJ2-2, with D perhaps matching TRBD2 (6 bases). V shed 5 bases and J shed 4 bases, with 20 bases lying between them. This CDR3 has 16 amino acids. Germline V lookup: CDR1 SQVTM, CDR2 ANQGSEA. The CDR3 region is CSVYPPGEVGTGELFF. The CDR3 DNA is TGCAGCGTTTACCCCCCGGGGGAAGTAGGCACCGGGGAGCTGTTTTTT.

The chain joins TRBV7-2 to TRBJ2-5; 12 bases match TRBD2. Losses at the gene ends were 0 bases for V and 9 bases for J; bases not matched to a gene: 5. The CDR3 extends over 15 amino acids. Germline V gives CDR1 SGHTA, CDR2 FQGNSA. In DNA form, the CDR3 reads TGTGCCAGCAGCTTAGCGGCTAGCGGGGGGGCGGCCCAGTACTTC. Amino acid sequence: CASSLAASGGAAQYF.

The V gene is TRBV5-1, the J gene TRBJ2-3; 10 bases are a match to TRBD2. With V trimmed by 1 base and J by 3 bases, 5 bases remained unmatched. Germline V gene sequence: CDR1 SGHRS, CDR2 YFSETQ. This CDR3 contains 16 residues. CDR3 in amino acids: CASSLRASGRTDTQYF. The DNA of the CDR3 is TGCGCCAGCAGCTTGCGTGCTAGCGGGAGAACAGATACGCAGTATTTT. Supplemented by reference TRBV5-1 and TRBJ2-3, the full variable domain reads KAGVTQTPRYLIKTRGQQVTLSCSPISGHRSVSWYQQTPGQGLQFLFEYFSETQRNKGNFPGRFSGRQFSNSRSEMNVSTLELGDSALYLCASSLRASGRTDTQYFGPGTRLTVL.

The chain combines TRBV19 with TRBJ1-2, with a tentative D call TRBD1 (5 bases). With 3 bases removed from V and 9 bases from J, the gap between germline ends came to 8 bases. The length of the CDR3 is 11 residues. CDR1 is LNHDA, CDR2 SQIVND, per germline (reference sequence). The CDR3 sequence: CASSIRDSYTF. As DNA, the CDR3 is TGTGCCAGTAGTATCAGGGATAGCTACACCTTC.

V is TRBV19 and J is TRBJ2-5; 13 bases match TRBD2. The CDR3 spans 16 residues. The ends lost 6 bases at V and 5 bases at J; junction bases unmatched: 9. From germline, CDR1 is LNHDA and CDR2 SQIVND (reference sequence). The CDR3 nucleotides are TGTGCCAGTAGGCGACTAGCGGGAGGCCGAGGGGAGACCCAGTACTTC. Amino acid sequence: CASRRLAGGRGETQYF.

The chain links TRBV6-1 to TRBJ1-4, with a possible D match to TRBD1 (6 bases). This CDR3 comprises 13 residues. The germline gives CDR1 MNHNS, CDR2 SASEGT. V was trimmed by 7 bases and J by 9 bases, leaving 15 bases between them. In DNA form, the CDR3 reads TGTGCCAGCAACTTCAACAGGGATCAAAAACTGTTTTTT. Amino acids: CASNFNRDQKLFF.

This clone was counted a few times. The chain recombines TRBV14 with TRBJ1-3; D uncertain. The CDR3 extends over 16 amino acids. Germline values: CDR1 SGHDN, CDR2 FVKESK. The V gene lost 2 bases and the J gene lost 6 bases, with 17 bases spanning the gap. CDR3 in DNA: TGTGCCAGCAGCCAACAAAAGGTTTACGAGGCAAACACCATATATTTT. Translating gives CASSQQKVYEANTIYF.

As concerns this clone: Different DNA sequences within this sample yield the same CDR3. The chain recombines TRBV14 with TRBJ2-7, with D possibly being TRBD2 (6 bases). V was pared by 4 bases and J by 4 bases, with 20 bases between. The CDR3 contains 16 residues. Germline V gives CDR1 SGHDN, CDR2 FVKESK. CDR3 residues: CASSLQGGRVRYEQYF. DNA of the CDR3: TGTGCCAGCAGCCTCCAGGGAGGCAGGGTGAGGTACGAGCAGTACTTC.

This chain connects TRBV5-1 to TRBJ2-7; D might be TRBD1 or TRBD2, each matching 5 bases. V shed 4 bases and J shed 7 bases, with 24 bases lying between them. CDR3 length: 16 residues. Per germline, CDR1 SGHRS and CDR2 YFSETQ. The CDR3 nucleotides read TGCGCCAGCAGCAACTCGACAGTTTTCCTCCCGGGGGAGCAGTACTTC. Translated, it gives CASSNSTVFLPGEQYF.